What follows are 2 T cell receptor beta chains derived from one specimen sequenced in a study of blood T cell repertoires in COVID-19. Repertoires were generated with immunoSEQ multiplex PCR, while TCRdb's copy carries only in-frame clones and drops some. Seen here are 150,000 to 200,000 clones, approximately 80% observed once, and the top ten hold roughly 15%. Sequencing was performed on peripheral blood. The receptors shown here come from a woman in her sixties or seventies with COVID-19, enrolled during active disease.

V gene TRBV3-1 (or the pseudogene TRBV3-2) combines with J gene TRBJ2-7; perhaps TRBD2 as D (5 bases). V lost 4 bases to trimming and J lost 0 bases, with 13 bases between them. Germline lookup yields CDR1 LGHDT and CDR2 YNNKEL (reference sequence). The CDR3 is 15 residues long. CDR3: CASSRLRGYSYEQYF. In DNA, the CDR3 is TGTGCCAGCAGCCGCCTTCGCGGGTACTCCTACGAGCAGTACTTC.

At least ten counts were recorded for this clone. This chain connects TRBV7-2 to TRBJ2-7, with TRBD2 matching 9 bases. V lost 2 bases, J lost 2 bases, and 1 base stayed unmatched. CDR3 length: 14 residues. Germline loops: CDR1 SGHTA, CDR2 FQGNSA. The CDR3 DNA sequence: TGTGCCAGCAGCTTACTAGCGGGGACCTACGAGCAGTACTTC. Amino acid sequence: CASSLLAGTYEQYF.